Following are 31 T cell receptor beta chains from one sample sequenced in a study of blood T cells in healthy people across ages. Using a J-beta primer mix together with a sample-barcoded 5' primer, a second PCR was run for roughly 6 to 12 cycles. From the 5' RACE reads, TCRdb called clonotypes with MiXCR, one entry per CDR3 protein. This table holds about 290,000 distinct CDR3 sequences, roughly 29% found once. The sequenced material came from blood. These receptors were obtained from a woman in her 70s in good health.

Written as DNA, the CDR3 is TGTGCCAGCAGCTTAATCTTTGGGGACAGAGTTCTCAATGAGCAGTTCTTC. This sequence encodes CASSLIFGDRVLNEQFF. The V and J genes are TRBV7-2 and TRBJ2-5; 7 bases line up with TRBD1. Judging by the DNA end, TRBJ2-1 fits better; the J call may be wrong. Germline assignment: CDR1 SGHTA and CDR2 FQGNSA. The CDR3 extends over 17 amino acids.

This clonotype was observed a few times. The chain is built from TRBV18 and TRBJ1-6; no firm D call. In germline, CDR1 is KGHSH, CDR2 LQKENI. This CDR3 region has 16 residues. V lost 3 bases and J lost 9, with 18 bases in between. Written as DNA, the CDR3 is TGTGCCAGCTCACCGAACATCGGAGGAGAGGGTTCACCCCTCCACTTT. Protein: CASSPNIGGEGSPLHF.

The chain carries TRBV7-2 and TRBJ1-4; TRBD1 aligns across 7 bases. The CDR3 is 13 amino acids. V shed 3 bases and J 10 bases; nucleotides not matched to a gene: 5. Germline-derived CDR1 and CDR2 are SGHTA and FQGNSA. This chain's CDR3 is CASSFDRDGKLFF. The CDR3 DNA is TGTGCCAGCAGCTTCGACAGGGACGGAAAACTGTTTTTT. The whole variable domain, remainder taken from reference TRBV7-2 and TRBJ1-4, is GAGVSQSPSNKVTEKGKDVELRCDPISGHTALYWYRQSLGQGLEFLIYFQGNSAPDKSGLPSDRFSAERTGGSVSTLTIQRTQQEDSAVYLCASSFDRDGKLFFGSGTQLSVL.

The chain is built from TRBV27 and TRBJ2-7; weak D call: TRBD2 (5 bases). This CDR3 has 14 amino acids. Trimming left V 3 bases short and J 2 bases short, with 11 bases between. Germline values: CDR1 MNHEY, CDR2 SMNVEV (reference sequence). CDR3 loop: CASSFALAPYEQYF. The DNA for the CDR3 is TGTGCCAGCAGTTTTGCCCTAGCTCCCTACGAGCAGTACTTC.

This clonotype turned up a few times. The chain links TRBV4-3 to TRBJ2-4, with TRBD1 identical over 10 bases. CDR3 length equals 21 residues. The germline CDR1 and CDR2 sequences are LGHNA and YSLEER. The junction had 18 bases not matched to a gene; V was cut back by 4 bases and J by 0 bases. The CDR3, as DNA: TGCGCCAGCAGCCCGGACCCCGCCGGGACAGGGGCGAAACTAGCCAAAAACATTCAGTACTTC. Residues: CASSPDPAGTGAKLAKNIQYF.

This clonotype was found a few times. V is TRBV3-1 and J is TRBJ2-1; 9 bases map to TRBD1. The CDR3 length is 16 residues. Germline V gene sequence: CDR1 LGHDT, CDR2 YNNKEL (reference sequence). The V and J ends lost 1 base and 3 bases, in that order; junction bases with no gene match: 4. CDR3 in amino acids: CASSQAGTGNYNEQFF. The CDR3 DNA reads as TGTGCCAGCAGCCAAGCCGGGACAGGGAACTACAATGAGCAGTTCTTC.

Ten or more counts support this clonotype. V and J are TRBV5-1 and TRBJ2-1, with TRBD2 matching 8 bases. Trimming at V came to 6 bases and at J to 6 bases, leaving 14 bases not matched to a gene. Germline CDR1 and CDR2: SGHRS and YFSETQ. The CDR3 contains 16 residues. The CDR3 loop reads CASILSGRGGPNEQFF. The CDR3 DNA reads TGCGCCAGCATCCTTTCCGGGAGGGGGGGACCCAATGAGCAGTTCTTC.

The chain links TRBV20-1 to TRBJ2-5, with D unclear. The J call is in doubt because the DNA end fits TRBJ2-1 better. The CDR3 extends over 12 amino acids. Germline CDR1 and CDR2: DFQATT and SNEGSKA (reference sequence). CDR3 region: CSALIKSNEQFF. CDR3 DNA sequence: TGCAGTGCTCTCATAAAATCCAATGAGCAGTTCTTC.

A few counts support this clonotype. The rearrangement links TRBV6-6 to TRBJ1-1, with D perhaps matching TRBD1 (6 bases). This CDR3 is built from 14 residues. CDR1 and CDR2 (germline): MNHNY, SVGAGI (reference sequence). The V gene lost 1 base and the J gene lost 6 bases, with 12 bases spanning the gap. In nucleotides, the CDR3 is TGTGCCAGCAGTTACTATACAGGGAAGTCTGAAGCTTTCTTT. It codes for CASSYYTGKSEAFF.

This clonotype occurred a few times. This sequence joins TRBV29-1 and TRBJ1-2; D is unresolved. CDR3 length equals 10 residues. Trimming pared 7 bases from V and 4 bases from J, leaving 7 bases between. CDR1 SQVTM and CDR2 ANQGSEA come from the germline V gene. Written as DNA, the CDR3 is TGCAGCGCCTCCTCCTATGGCTACACCTTC. Encoded protein: CSASSYGYTF.

Here the CDR3 DNA reads TGTGCCAGCAGCCAAGGGGAGATGAGCTACAATGAGCAGTTCTTC. Its translation: CASSQGEMSYNEQFF. The chain uses TRBV3-1 and TRBJ2-1; TRBD2 is a possible D gene (5 bases). Deletions cut 1 base from V and 3 bases from J, with 10 bases between. The CDR3 contains 15 residues. CDR1 and CDR2 (germline): LGHDT, YNNKEL (reference sequence).

Here the CDR3 reads CASSPGGQARVTGELFF. DNA for the CDR3: TGTGCCAGTAGTCCAGGTGGACAGGCTAGAGTCACCGGGGAGCTGTTTTTT. This rearrangement joins TRBV19 to TRBJ2-2; 7 nucleotides align to TRBD1. Trimming took 5 bases from V and 4 from J; bases not matched to a gene: 13. Germline CDR1 and CDR2: LNHDA and SQIVND (reference sequence). The CDR3 spans 17 residues. The complete variable domain, with remaining parts taken from reference TRBV19 and TRBJ2-2, reads DGGITQSPKYLFRKEGQNVTLSCEQNLNHDAMYWYRQDPGQGLRLIYYSQIVNDFQKGDIAEGYSVSREKKESFPLTVTSAQKNPTAFYLCASSPGGQARVTGELFFGEGSRLTVL.

This clonotype was counted a few times. The chain uses TRBV7-8 and TRBJ1-1, with D possibly TRBD1 on 5 matching bases. V lost 1 base, J lost 1 base, and 10 bases lay in between. CDR1 is SGHVS, CDR2 FQNEAQ, per germline. The CDR3 is 15 amino acids. The CDR3 is CASSLGRAGNTEAFF. The CDR3 DNA reads TGTGCCAGCAGCTTAGGCAGGGCGGGGAACACTGAAGCTTTCTTT.

This clonotype was detected ten times or more. The chain carries TRBV5-1 and TRBJ1-4; D is perhaps TRBD1 (5 bases). The ends were cut back, 7 bases at V and 0 bases at J, with 13 bases in the middle. CDR1 is SGHRS, CDR2 YFSETQ, per germline. This CDR3 comprises 15 residues. CDR3 region: CASRYRGTTNEKLFF. For the CDR3, the DNA is TGCGCCAGCCGGTATAGGGGCACAACTAATGAAAAACTGTTTTTT.

This clonotype showed up just once. V usage is TRBV12-3 or TRBV12-4 and J usage is TRBJ2-3; TRBD2 aligns across 8 bases. There are 16 residues in the CDR3. Germline trimming cut 3 bases from V and 0 bases from J; bases unmatched to any gene: 5. The DNA for the CDR3 is TGTGCCAGCAGTTTTGAGGCGGGGGGTAGCACAGATACGCAGTATTTT. Its translation is CASSFEAGGSTDTQYF.

J is TRBJ1-4 and V is TRBV18, with D possibly matching TRBD1 (5 bases). Deletions cut 2 bases from V and 7 bases from J, with 8 bases between. Germline V gene sequence: CDR1 KGHSH, CDR2 LQKENI. This CDR3 region has 13 residues. The CDR3 protein is CASSPGALEKLFF. The CDR3 region has the DNA TGTGCCAGCTCACCAGGGGCCCTTGAAAAACTGTTTTTT.

The chain recombines TRBV4-1 with TRBJ1-2; D not certain. V dropped 4 bases and J dropped 5 bases, with 17 bases sitting between them. The CDR3 is 15 amino acids. Germline lookup yields CDR1 MGHRA and CDR2 YSYEKL. The DNA of the CDR3 is TGCGCCAGCAGCCCGGGGAGAGGGCAGGCTTATGGCTACACCTTC. Translation: CASSPGRGQAYGYTF.

This chain links TRBV19 with TRBJ2-5; D perhaps matches TRBD1 (5 bases). This CDR3 spans 13 amino acids. The germline V and J ends were trimmed by 9 bases and 1 base, with 12 bases remaining between them. Per germline, CDR1 LNHDA and CDR2 SQIVND (reference sequence). The CDR3 bases are TGTGCCAGCAAGGGGCGGTTCCAAGAGACCCAGTACTTC. Translation: CASKGRFQETQYF.

The chain links TRBV6-5 to TRBJ1-2; D not certain. CDR1 is MNHEY, CDR2 SVGAGI, per germline. The CDR3 contains 14 residues. Trimming removed 5 bases at V and 0 bases at J, with 10 bases between. The CDR3 loop is CASSPSSSNYGYTF. The DNA for the CDR3 is TGTGCCAGCAGTCCTTCGTCTTCTAACTATGGCTACACCTTC.

This clonotype was detected many times. This rearrangement joins TRBV28 to TRBJ2-2, with 7 bases matching TRBD1. Trimming at V came to 5 bases and at J to 4 bases, leaving 10 bases not matched to a gene. The CDR3 consists of 16 residues. The germline gives CDR1 MDHEN, CDR2 SYDVKM. As DNA, the CDR3 is TGTGCCAGCAGTCAAATACAGGGGTCCCTCACCGGGGAGCTGTTTTTT. Amino acids: CASSQIQGSLTGELFF.

CDR3 DNA: TGCAGTGCTTCTCCTCTACTAGCGGGAGACGGAGAGACTCAGTACTTC. Amino acids: CSASPLLAGDGETQYF. This sequence joins TRBV20-1 and TRBJ2-1, with 11 bases matching TRBD2. The J call may be mistaken, given a closer DNA end match to TRBJ2-4. This CDR3 spans 16 amino acids. Germline V gene lookup returns CDR1 DFQATT and CDR2 SNEGSKA (reference sequence).

This clonotype showed up just a few times. The chain couples TRBV28 to TRBJ1-2, with TRBD1 as a possible D gene (5 bases). V shed 5 bases and J shed 3 bases, with 10 bases lying between them. The germline CDR1 and CDR2 sequences are MDHEN and SYDVKM. The CDR3 is 13 amino acids. The CDR3 region is CASSTQGYYGYTF. The CDR3 nucleotides read TGTGCCAGCAGTACCCAGGGTTACTATGGCTACACCTTC.

This clonotype occurred a few times. V gene TRBV7-3 combines with J gene TRBJ2-7; either TRBD1 or TRBD2 may fit D (5 bases each). This CDR3 spans 13 amino acids. The germline V gene has CDR1 SGHTA and CDR2 FQGTGA. Trimming shortened V by 0 bases and J by 3 bases, and 6 bases separated the two germline ends. CDR3: CASSLTRGYEQYF. CDR3 nucleotide sequence: TGTGCCAGCAGCTTAACGAGGGGCTACGAGCAGTACTTC.

This clonotype was picked up a small number of times. J is TRBJ1-4 and V is TRBV23-1; D gene ambiguous. TRBV23-1 carries the ORF label, with uncertain function. The CDR3 is made up of 11 amino acids. V shed 8 bases and J shed 13 bases, with 14 bases lying between them. As DNA, the CDR3 is TGCGCCAGCGCCCTGGAGGGCCGACTGTTTTTT. Protein: CASALEGRLFF.

This clonotype was observed a few times. The chain couples TRBV28 to TRBJ2-7, with 10 bases lining up with TRBD2. Germline CDR1 MDHEN, CDR2 SYDVKM. The trim removed 8 bases at V and 0 bases at J, leaving 13 bases unmatched. This CDR3 contains 17 residues. The CDR3 region has the DNA TGTGCCAGCCGACCGGGACTCCGGACTAGCGGCTCCTACGAGCAGTACTTC. It is translated as CASRPGLRTSGSYEQYF.

V gene TRBV24-1 combines with J gene TRBJ2-6; TRBD2 matches at 9 bases. Germline CDR1 reads KGHDR; CDR2 reads SFDVKD. V trimming: 4 bases; J trimming: 0 bases; junction bases outside the gene matches: 6. The CDR3 runs 18 residues. The CDR3 is CATSDNIAGASGANVLTF. The CDR3 bases are TGTGCCACCAGTGACAATATAGCGGGGGCCTCTGGGGCCAACGTCCTGACTTTC.

This clonotype was counted a few times. At one boundary the junction diverges from the germline segment, which might be a read error. This chain connects TRBV6-2 or TRBV6-3 to TRBJ2-5, with TRBD2 matching 7 bases. The CDR3 length is 14 residues. CDR1 and CDR2 (germline): MNHEY, SVGEGT. CDR3 DNA sequence: TGTGCCAGCAGTTACGGCGCAGGGATGAGACTAGCACTCTTC. This encodes CASSYGAGMRLALF.

This clonotype was recorded a few times. The chain combines TRBV7-9 with TRBJ2-3; TRBD2 is a possible D gene (6 bases). Germline V gene data show CDR1 as SEHNR and CDR2 as FQNEAQ (reference sequence). Trimming took 6 bases from V and 1 from J, leaving 8 bases between them. The CDR3 covers 13 residues. CDR3 sequence (DNA): TGTGCCAGCAGATCTAGCGGCACAGATACGCAGTATTTT. The encoded protein is CASRSSGTDTQYF.

There are a few counts of this clonotype. The chain joins TRBV29-1 to TRBJ2-1, with D tentatively TRBD2 (8 bases). Germline CDR1 is SQVTM and CDR2 is ANQGSEA. The CDR3 consists of 13 residues. V lost 6 bases and J 7 bases, leaving 16 bases between the germline ends. The CDR3: CSVRGTSANEQFF. CDR3 bases: TGCAGCGTCAGGGGGACTAGTGCTAATGAGCAGTTCTTC.

This clonotype came up many times. The gene calls are TRBV6-5 and TRBJ2-1; tentatively, D is TRBD1 or TRBD2 (5 bases each). The CDR3 runs to 15 residues. V was cut by 6 bases and J by 2 bases, with 14 bases left in between. CDR1 and CDR2 (germline): MNHEY, SVGAGI. The chain's CDR3 is CASSPRGPTYNEQFF. DNA for the CDR3: TGTGCCAGCAGCCCACGGGGACCAACCTACAATGAGCAGTTCTTC.

This clonotype was seen a handful of times. The rearrangement joins TRBV24-1 to TRBJ2-5; D call uncertain. Trimming stripped 4 bases from V and 2 bases from J, with 13 bases between. The CDR3 is 15 amino acids. Germline CDR1 is KGHDR and CDR2 is SFDVKD. The CDR3 region is CATSDLTDAQETQYF. CDR3 DNA: TGTGCCACCAGTGACCTGACGGACGCTCAAGAGACCCAGTACTTC.